The entry below describes one TCR beta chain. Its specificity is not known. Here immunoSEQ multiplex PCR was the method, and the copy in TCRdb shows in-frame clones only, minus some. Among 50,000 to 60,000 clones, around 82% were seen once, and the ten largest hold about 15%. This sample is part of a study of identifying expanded T cells in peripheral blood. Collection occurred without any documented infections or immune events in donors. General study results and limits: Differentially abundant clones: about 1.1 between replicates, about 15 at 2 to 3 weeks, less than 20 at four. Across healthy donors, higher total template counts meant significantly greater roughly two-week count variance.

Deletions cut 3 bases from V and 3 bases from J, with 5 bases between. Per germline, CDR1 KGHSH and CDR2 LQKENI. The CDR3 runs to 12 residues. Sequenced sample: blood. The TCR originated in a person between 18 and 75 years old in good health. V gene TRBV18 combines with J gene TRBJ1-2, with no clear D. CDR3 sequence reads: CASSPTDYGYTF. The CDR3 DNA is TGTGCCAGCTCACCCACAGACTATGGCTACACCTTC. The whole variable domain, remainder taken from reference TRBV18 and TRBJ1-2, is NAGVMQNPRHLVRRRGQEARLRCSPMKGHSHVYWYRQLPEEGLKFMVYLQKENIIDESGMPKERFSAEFPKEGPSILRIQQVVRGDSAAYFCASSPTDYGYTFGSGTRLTVV.